This TCR beta chain was captured by sequencing in a study of T cell responses to AZD1222 COVID-19 vaccine. Study-level results: The span of vaccine-associated CD4 TCRs extended across spike, with dominance at 160-218 and 743-854.

The protocol was immunoSEQ multiplex PCR, while the TCRdb copy is restricted to in-frame clones and leaves out a portion. The sample has 190,000 or so clones; about nine tenths are singletons. V was pared by 6 bases and J by 3 bases, with 15 bases between. The length of the CDR3 is 16 residues. Per germline, CDR1 LNHDA and CDR2 SQIVND (reference sequence). With respect to this clone: What it recognizes is unknown. The identical CDR3 is also encoded by other nucleotide sequences in the sample.

The sequence derives from an adult who received the AZD1222 COVID-19 vaccine. The chain employs TRBV19 and TRBJ2-6; D may be TRBD1 (6 bases). The material was peripheral blood, obtained 28 days after the second AZD1222 dose. CDR3 in amino acids: CASRRDTPVGANVLTF. In nucleotides, the CDR3 is TGTGCCAGTAGAAGGGACACGCCGGTTGGGGCCAACGTCCTGACTTTC.